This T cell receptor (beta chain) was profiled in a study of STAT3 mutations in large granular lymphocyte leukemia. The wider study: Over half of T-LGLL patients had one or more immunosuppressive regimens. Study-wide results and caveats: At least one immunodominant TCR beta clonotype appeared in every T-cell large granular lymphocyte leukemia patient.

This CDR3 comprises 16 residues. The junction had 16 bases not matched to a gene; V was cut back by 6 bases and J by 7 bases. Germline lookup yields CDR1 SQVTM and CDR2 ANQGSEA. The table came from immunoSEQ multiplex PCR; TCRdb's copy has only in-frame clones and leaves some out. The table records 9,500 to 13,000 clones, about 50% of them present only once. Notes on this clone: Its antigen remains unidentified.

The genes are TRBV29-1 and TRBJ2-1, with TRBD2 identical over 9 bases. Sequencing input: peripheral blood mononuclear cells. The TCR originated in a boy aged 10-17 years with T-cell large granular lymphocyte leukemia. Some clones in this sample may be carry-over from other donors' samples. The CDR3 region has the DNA TGCAGCGTCCCCCCACTATCGCGGGAGGGAGTGAATGAGCAGTTCTTC. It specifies CSVPPLSREGVNEQFF.